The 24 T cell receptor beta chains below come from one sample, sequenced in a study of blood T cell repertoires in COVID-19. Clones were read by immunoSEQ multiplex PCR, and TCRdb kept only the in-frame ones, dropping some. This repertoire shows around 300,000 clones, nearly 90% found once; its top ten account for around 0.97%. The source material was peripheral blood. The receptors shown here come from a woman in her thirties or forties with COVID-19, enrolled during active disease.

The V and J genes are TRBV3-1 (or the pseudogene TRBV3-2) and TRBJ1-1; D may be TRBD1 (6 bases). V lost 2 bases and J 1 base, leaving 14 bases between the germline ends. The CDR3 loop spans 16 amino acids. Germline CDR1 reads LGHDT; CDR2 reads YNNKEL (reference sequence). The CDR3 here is CASSQRVTGGNTEAFF. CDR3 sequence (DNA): TGTGCCAGCAGCCAACGGGTGACAGGAGGGAACACTGAAGCTTTCTTT.

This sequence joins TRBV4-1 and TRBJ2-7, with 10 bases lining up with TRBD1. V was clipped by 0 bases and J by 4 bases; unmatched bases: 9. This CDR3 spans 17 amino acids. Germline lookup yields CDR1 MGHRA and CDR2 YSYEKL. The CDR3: CASSQDFWAGQGYEQYF. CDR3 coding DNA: TGCGCCAGCAGCCAAGATTTTTGGGCGGGACAGGGGTACGAGCAGTACTTC.

Written as DNA, the CDR3 is TGTGCCAGCCTCCCACCCCAGGGGAACACTGAAGCTTTCTTT. This translates into CASLPPQGNTEAFF. This sequence joins TRBV27 and TRBJ1-1, with D perhaps TRBD1 (5 bases). V lost 8 bases to trimming and J lost 1 base, with 14 bases between them. The CDR3 loop spans 14 amino acids. Per the germline V gene, CDR1 is MNHEY and CDR2 is SMNVEV (reference sequence).

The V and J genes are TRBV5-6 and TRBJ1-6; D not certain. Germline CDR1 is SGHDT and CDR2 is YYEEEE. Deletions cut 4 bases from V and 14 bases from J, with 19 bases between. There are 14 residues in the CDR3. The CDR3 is CASSEHGSHYALHF. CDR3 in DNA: TGTGCCAGCAGCGAACACGGGTCCCATTACGCCCTCCACTTT.

The CDR3 DNA is TGTGCCTCAGGGCCGGGACAGGCTAACTATGGCTACACCTTC. Protein: CASGPGQANYGYTF. This chain links TRBV19 with TRBJ1-2; 8 bases line up with TRBD1. The V gene end was trimmed by 11 bases and the J gene end by 0 bases; junction bases not matched to a gene: 8. This CDR3 spans 14 amino acids. Germline V gene data show CDR1 as LNHDA and CDR2 as SQIVND (reference sequence).

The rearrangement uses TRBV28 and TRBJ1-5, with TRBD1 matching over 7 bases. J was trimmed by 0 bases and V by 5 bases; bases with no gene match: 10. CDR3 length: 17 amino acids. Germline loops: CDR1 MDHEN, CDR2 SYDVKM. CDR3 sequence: CASSERDSFYSNQPQHF. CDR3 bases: TGTGCCAGCAGTGAGAGGGACAGTTTCTATAGCAATCAGCCCCAGCATTTT.

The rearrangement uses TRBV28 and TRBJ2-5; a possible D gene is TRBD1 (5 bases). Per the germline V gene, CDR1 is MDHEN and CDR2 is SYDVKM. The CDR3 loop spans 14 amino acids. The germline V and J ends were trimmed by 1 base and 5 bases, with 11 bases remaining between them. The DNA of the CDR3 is TGTGCCAGCAGTTTATCTGACAGTTACGAGACCCAGTACTTC. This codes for CASSLSDSYETQYF.

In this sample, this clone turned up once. The CDR3 DNA reads TGTGCCAGCAGACAAAATACAGGGGGCGTAGGAACCGGGGAGCTGTTTTTT. It codes for CASRQNTGGVGTGELFF. The chain recombines TRBV27 with TRBJ2-2; 9 bases line up with TRBD1. The V gene's germline CDR1 is MNHEY and CDR2 SMNVEV (reference sequence). The V segment lost 6 bases and the J segment 5 bases; nucleotides outside the gene matches: 13. CDR3 size: 17 residues.

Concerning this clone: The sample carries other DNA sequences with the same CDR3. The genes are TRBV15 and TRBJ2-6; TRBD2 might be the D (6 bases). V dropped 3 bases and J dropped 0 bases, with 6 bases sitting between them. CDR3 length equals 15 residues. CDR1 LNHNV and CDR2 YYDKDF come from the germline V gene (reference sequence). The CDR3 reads CATSRGGSGANVLTF. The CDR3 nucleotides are TGTGCCACCAGCAGGGGGGGCTCTGGGGCCAACGTCCTGACTTTC.

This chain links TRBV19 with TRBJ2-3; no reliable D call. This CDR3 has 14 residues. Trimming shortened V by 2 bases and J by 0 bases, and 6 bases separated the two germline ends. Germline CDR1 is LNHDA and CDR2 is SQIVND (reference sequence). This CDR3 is CASSITASTDTQYF. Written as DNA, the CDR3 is TGTGCCAGTAGTATAACAGCTAGCACAGATACGCAGTATTTT.

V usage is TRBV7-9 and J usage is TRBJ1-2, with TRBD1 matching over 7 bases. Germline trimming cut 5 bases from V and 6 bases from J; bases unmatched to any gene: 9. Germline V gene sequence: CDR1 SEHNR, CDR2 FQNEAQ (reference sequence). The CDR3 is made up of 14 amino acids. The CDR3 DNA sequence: TGTGCCAGCAGCGCGACAGGGTTTGCTCATGGCTACACCTTC. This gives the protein CASSATGFAHGYTF.

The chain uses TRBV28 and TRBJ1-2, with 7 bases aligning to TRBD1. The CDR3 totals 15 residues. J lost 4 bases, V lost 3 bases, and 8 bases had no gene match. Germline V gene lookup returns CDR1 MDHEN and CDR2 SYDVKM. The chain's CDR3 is CASSFLGQSLYGYTF. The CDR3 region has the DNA TGTGCCAGCAGTTTTTTGGGACAGTCCCTCTATGGCTACACCTTC.

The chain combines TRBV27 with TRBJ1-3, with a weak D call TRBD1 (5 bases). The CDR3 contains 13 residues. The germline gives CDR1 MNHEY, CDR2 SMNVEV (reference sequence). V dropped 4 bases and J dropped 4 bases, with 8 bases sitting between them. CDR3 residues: CASSSREGNTIYF. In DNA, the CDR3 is TGTGCCAGCAGTTCCAGGGAAGGAAACACCATATATTTT.

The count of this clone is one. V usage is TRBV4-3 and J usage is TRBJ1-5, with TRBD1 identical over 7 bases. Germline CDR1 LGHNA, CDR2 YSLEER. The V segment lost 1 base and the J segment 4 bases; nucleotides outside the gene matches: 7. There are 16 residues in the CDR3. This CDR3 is CASSQGTGEVNQPQHF. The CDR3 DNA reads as TGCGCCAGCAGCCAAGGAACAGGGGAGGTAAATCAGCCCCAGCATTTT.

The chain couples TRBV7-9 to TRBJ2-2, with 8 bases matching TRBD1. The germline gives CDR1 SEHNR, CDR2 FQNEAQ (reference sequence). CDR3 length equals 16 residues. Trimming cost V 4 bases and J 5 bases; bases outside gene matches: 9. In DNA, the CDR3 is TGTGCCAGCAGCTCGCCAGGGCACAGGGGGACCGGGGAGCTGTTTTTT. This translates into CASSSPGHRGTGELFF.

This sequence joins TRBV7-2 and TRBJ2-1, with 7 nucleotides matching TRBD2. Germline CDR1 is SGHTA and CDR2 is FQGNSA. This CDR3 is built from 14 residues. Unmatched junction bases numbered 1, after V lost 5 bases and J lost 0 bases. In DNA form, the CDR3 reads TGTGCCAGCAGCGGCGGGGGCTCCTACAATGAGCAGTTCTTC. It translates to CASSGGGSYNEQFF.

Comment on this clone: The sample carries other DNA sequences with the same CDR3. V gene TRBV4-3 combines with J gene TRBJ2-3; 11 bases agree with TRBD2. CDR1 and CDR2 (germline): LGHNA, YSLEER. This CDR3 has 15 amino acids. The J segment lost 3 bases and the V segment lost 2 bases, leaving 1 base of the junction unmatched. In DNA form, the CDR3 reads TGCGCCAGCAGCCAAACTAGCGGGGGTACAGATACGCAGTATTTT. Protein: CASSQTSGGTDTQYF.

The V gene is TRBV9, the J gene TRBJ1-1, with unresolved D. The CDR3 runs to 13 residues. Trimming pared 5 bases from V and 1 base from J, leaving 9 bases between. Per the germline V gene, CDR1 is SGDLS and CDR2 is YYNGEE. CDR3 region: CASSKTENTEAFF. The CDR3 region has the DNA TGTGCCAGCAGTAAGACTGAGAACACTGAAGCTTTCTTT.

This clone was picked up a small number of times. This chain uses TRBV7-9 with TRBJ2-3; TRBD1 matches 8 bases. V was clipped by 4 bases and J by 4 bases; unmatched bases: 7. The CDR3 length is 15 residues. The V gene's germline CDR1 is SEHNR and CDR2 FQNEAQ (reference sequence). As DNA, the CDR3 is TGTGCCAGCAGCTACATACAGGGGGGAGCAGATACGCAGTATTTT. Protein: CASSYIQGGADTQYF.

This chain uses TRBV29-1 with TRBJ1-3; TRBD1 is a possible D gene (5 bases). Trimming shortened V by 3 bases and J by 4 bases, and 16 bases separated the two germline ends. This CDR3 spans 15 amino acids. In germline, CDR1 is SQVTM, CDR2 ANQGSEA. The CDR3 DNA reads TGCAGCGTTGAGTTTGAGGCAGGGTCGGGAAACACCATATATTTT. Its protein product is CSVEFEAGSGNTIYF.

CDR3 bases: TGTGCCAGCTCGTCGGCAGCAGGCTCTGGAAACACCATATATTTT. This codes for CASSSAAGSGNTIYF. The chain employs TRBV18 and TRBJ1-3; no definite D call. The CDR3 spans 15 residues. Germline assignment: CDR1 KGHSH and CDR2 LQKENI. V was trimmed by 6 bases and J by 0 bases, leaving 12 bases between them.

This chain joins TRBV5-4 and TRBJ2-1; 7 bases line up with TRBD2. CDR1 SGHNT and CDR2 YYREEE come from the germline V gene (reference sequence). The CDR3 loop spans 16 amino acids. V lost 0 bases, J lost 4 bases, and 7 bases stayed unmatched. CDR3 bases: TGTGCCAGCAGCTTGGGTAGTAGCGGGTATTACAATGAGCAGTTCTTC. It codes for CASSLGSSGYYNEQFF.

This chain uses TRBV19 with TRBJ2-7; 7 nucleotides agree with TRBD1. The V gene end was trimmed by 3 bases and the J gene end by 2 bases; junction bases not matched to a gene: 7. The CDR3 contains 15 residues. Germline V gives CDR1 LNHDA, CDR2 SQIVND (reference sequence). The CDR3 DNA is TGTGCCAGTAGTATCGCAGGGGGAGAGGCCTACGAGCAGTACTTC. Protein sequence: CASSIAGGEAYEQYF.

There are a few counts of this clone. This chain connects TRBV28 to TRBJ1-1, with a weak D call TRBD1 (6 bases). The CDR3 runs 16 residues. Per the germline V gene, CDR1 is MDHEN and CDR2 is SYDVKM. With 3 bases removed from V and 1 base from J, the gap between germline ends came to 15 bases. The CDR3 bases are TGTGCCAGCAGTTTTTCTTTGCAGGGGCGGAACACTGAAGCTTTCTTT. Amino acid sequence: CASSFSLQGRNTEAFF. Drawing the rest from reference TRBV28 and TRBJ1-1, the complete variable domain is DVKVTQSSRYLVKRTGEKVFLECVQDMDHENMFWYRQDPGLGLRLIYFSYDVKMKEKGDIPEGYSVSREKKERFSLILESASTNQTSMYLCASSFSLQGRNTEAFFGQGTRLTVV.